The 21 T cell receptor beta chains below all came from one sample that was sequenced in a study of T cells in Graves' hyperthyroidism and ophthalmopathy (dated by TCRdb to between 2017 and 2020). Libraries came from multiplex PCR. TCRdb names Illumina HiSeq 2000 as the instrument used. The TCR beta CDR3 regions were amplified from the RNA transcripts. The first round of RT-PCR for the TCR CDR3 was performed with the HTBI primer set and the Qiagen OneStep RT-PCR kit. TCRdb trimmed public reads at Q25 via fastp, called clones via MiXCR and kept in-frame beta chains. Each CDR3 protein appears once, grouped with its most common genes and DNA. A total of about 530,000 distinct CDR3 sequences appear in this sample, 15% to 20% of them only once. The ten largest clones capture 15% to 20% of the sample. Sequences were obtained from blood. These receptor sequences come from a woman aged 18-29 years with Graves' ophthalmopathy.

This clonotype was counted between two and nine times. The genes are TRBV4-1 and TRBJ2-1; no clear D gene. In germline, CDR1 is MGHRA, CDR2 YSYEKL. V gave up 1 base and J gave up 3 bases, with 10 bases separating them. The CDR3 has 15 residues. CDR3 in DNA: TGCGCCAGCAGCCAAGGCCGATTCGGCTACAATGAGCAGTTCTTC. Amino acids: CASSQGRFGYNEQFF.

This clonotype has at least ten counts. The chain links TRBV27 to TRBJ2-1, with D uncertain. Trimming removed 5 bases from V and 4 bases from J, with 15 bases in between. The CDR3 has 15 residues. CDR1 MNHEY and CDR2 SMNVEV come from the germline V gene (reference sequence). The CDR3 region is CASSTIPAHYNEQFF. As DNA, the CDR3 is TGTGCCAGCAGTACCATACCAGCCCATTACAATGAGCAGTTCTTC.

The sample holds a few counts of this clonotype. CDR3 coding DNA: TGTGCCAGCAGCTTGGCCGAAGGAAATAATGAAAAACTGTTTTTT. Its protein product is CASSLAEGNNEKLFF. This sequence joins TRBV5-4 and TRBJ1-4; no definite D call. Per germline, CDR1 SGHNT and CDR2 YYREEE (reference sequence). V was pared by 0 bases and J by 4 bases, with 10 bases between. This CDR3 has 15 amino acids. Looking up the rest from reference TRBV5-4 and TRBJ1-4 gives the full variable domain: ETGVTQSPTHLIKTRGQQVTLRCSSQSGHNTVSWYQQALGQGPQFIFQYYREEENGRGNFPPRFSGLQFPNYSSELNVNALELDDSALYLCASSLAEGNNEKLFFGSGTQLSVL.

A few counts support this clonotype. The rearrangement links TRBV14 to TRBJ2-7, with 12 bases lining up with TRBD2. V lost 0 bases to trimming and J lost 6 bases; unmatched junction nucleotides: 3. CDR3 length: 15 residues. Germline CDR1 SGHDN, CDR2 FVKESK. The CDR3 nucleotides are TGTGCCAGCAGCCAAGATGGACTAGCGGGACGCGAGCAGTACTTC. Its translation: CASSQDGLAGREQYF.

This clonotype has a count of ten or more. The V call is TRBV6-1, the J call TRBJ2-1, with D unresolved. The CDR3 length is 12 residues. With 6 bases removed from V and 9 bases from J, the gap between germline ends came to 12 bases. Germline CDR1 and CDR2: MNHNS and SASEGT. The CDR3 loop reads CASSRVSGEQFF. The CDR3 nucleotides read TGTGCCAGCAGCCGTGTATCGGGTGAGCAGTTCTTC.

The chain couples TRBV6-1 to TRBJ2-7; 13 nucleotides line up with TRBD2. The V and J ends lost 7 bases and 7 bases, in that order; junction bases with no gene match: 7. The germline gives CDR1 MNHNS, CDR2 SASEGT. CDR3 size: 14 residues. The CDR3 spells CASKGGLAGVEQYF. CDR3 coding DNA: TGTGCCAGCAAAGGTGGACTAGCGGGAGTAGAGCAGTACTTC.

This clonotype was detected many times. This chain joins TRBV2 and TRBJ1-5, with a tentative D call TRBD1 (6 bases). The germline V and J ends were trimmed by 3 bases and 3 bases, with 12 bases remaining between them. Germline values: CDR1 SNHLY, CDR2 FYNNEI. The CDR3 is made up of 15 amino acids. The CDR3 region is CASSDGQTVNQPQHF. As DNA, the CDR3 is TGTGCCAGCAGTGATGGACAGACAGTCAATCAGCCCCAGCATTTT.

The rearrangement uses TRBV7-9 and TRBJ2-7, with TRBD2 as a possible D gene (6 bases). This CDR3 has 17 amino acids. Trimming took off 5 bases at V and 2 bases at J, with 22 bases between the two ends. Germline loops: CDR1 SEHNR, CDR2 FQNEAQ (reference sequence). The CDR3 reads CASSPIARTNFAYEQYF. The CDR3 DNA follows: TGTGCCAGCAGCCCCATAGCGAGGACTAATTTTGCCTACGAGCAGTACTTC.

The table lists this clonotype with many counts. In nucleotides, the CDR3 is TGCAGTGCTAATAGGGGATTCCAAGAGACCCAGTACTTC. It encodes CSANRGFQETQYF. This chain joins TRBV20-1 and TRBJ2-5; TRBD1 is a possible D gene (5 bases). CDR3 length: 13 amino acids. The V end was cut by 4 bases, the J end by 1 base, with 10 bases between. Germline V lookup: CDR1 DFQATT, CDR2 SNEGSKA (reference sequence).

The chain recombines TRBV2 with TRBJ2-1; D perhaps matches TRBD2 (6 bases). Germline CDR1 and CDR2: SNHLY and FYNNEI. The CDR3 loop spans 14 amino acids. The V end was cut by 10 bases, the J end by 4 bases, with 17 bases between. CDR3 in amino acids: CAILNWGEYNEQFF. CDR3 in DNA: TGTGCCATCCTTAATTGGGGGGAATACAATGAGCAGTTCTTC.

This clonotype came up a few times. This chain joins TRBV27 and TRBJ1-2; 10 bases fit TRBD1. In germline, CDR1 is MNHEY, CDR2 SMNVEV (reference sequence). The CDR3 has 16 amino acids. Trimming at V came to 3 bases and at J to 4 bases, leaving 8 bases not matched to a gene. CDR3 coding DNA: TGTGCCAGCAGTTTTTGGGTGGGACAGGGGCGCTATGGCTACACCTTC. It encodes CASSFWVGQGRYGYTF.

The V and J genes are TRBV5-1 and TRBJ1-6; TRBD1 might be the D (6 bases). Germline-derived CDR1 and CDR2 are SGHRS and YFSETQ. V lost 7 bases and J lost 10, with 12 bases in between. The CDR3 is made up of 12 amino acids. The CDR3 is CASQQGNSPLHF. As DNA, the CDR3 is TGCGCCAGCCAACAGGGTAACTCACCCCTCCACTTT.

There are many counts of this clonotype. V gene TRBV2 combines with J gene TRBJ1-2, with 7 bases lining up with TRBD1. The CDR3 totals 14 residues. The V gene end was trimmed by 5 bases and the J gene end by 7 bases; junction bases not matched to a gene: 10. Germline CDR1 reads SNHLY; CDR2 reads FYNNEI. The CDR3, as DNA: TGTGCCAGCAGTCCCAGGGGGGCGCCCGGTGGCTACACCTTC. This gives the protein CASSPRGAPGGYTF.

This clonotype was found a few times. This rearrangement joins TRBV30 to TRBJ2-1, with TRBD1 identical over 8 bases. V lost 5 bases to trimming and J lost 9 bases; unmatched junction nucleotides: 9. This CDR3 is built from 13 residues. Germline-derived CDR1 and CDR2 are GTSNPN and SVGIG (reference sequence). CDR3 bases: TGTGCCTGGGGACAGGGTCCACAGGGTGAGCAGTTCTTC. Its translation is CAWGQGPQGEQFF.

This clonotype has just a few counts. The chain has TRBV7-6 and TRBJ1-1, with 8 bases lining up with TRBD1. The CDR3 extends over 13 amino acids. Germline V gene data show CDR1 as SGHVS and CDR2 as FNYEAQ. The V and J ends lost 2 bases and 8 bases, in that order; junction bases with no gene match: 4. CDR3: CASSLRTGREAFF. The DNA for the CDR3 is TGTGCCAGCAGCTTACGGACAGGGAGGGAAGCTTTCTTT.

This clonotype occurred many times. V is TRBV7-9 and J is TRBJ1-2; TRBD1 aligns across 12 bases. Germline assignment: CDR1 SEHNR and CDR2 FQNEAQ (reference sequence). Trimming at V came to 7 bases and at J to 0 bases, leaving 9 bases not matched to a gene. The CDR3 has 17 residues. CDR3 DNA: TGTGCCAGCACTCAAGGGACAGGGGGCTTCGCTAACTATGGCTACACCTTC. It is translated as CASTQGTGGFANYGYTF.

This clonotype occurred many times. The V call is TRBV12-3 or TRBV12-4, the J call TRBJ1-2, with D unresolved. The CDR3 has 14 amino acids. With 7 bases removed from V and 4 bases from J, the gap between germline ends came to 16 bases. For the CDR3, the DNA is TGTGCCAGCAATCCTCCGGGGATGAGCTATGGCTACACCTTC. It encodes CASNPPGMSYGYTF.

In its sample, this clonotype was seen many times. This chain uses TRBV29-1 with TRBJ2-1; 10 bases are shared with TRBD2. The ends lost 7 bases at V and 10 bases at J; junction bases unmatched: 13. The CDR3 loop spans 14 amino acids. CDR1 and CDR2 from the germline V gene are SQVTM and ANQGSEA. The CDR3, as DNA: TGCAGCGCCGACGGTCTAGCGGGAGTAGACGAGCAGTTCTTC. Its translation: CSADGLAGVDEQFF.

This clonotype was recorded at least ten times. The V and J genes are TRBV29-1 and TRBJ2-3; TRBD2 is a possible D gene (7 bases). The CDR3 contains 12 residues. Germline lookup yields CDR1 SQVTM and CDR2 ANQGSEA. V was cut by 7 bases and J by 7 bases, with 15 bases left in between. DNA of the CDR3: TGCAGCGCGGAGGGGGGGATGAATACGCAGTATTTT. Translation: CSAEGGMNTQYF.

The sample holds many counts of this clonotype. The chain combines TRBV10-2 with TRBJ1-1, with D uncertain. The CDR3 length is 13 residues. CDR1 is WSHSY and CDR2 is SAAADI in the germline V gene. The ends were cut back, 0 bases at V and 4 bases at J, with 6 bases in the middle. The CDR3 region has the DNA TGCGCCAGCAGTGAGTCGGGCGGCACTGAAGCTTTCTTT. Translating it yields CASSESGGTEAFF.

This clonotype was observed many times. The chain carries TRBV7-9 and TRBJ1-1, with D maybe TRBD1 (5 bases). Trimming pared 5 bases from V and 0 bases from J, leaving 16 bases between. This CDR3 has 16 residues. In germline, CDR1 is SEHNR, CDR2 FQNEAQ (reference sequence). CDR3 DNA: TGTGCCAGCAGCCGAATCGGCGACAGTATGAACACTGAAGCTTTCTTT. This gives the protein CASSRIGDSMNTEAFF.